Detailed here is one T cell receptor (beta chain). Seattle enrolled patients during active infection and tracked them longitudinally. The data originate from a study of blood T cell repertoires in COVID-19. The CDR3 loop spans 14 amino acids. The junction had 0 bases not matched to a gene; V was cut back by 2 bases and J by 4 bases. Germline V lookup: CDR1 MNHEY, CDR2 SVGEGT. In the original processing: Amplification from reference gene primers served as the basis for estimated nucleated cell counts. Some clones are missing from TCRdb's copy, which holds only in-frame ones; the method was immunoSEQ multiplex PCR. That table supplies the V and J calls and clone size; D and trimming were determined from the DNA. The sample lists a few hundred thousand clones; around 92% were seen once.

Sequenced material: peripheral blood. The J gene is TRBJ2-3, the V gene TRBV6-2 or TRBV6-3; TRBD1 aligns across 10 bases. The receptor comes from a person under 35 with COVID-19, enrolled during active disease. The CDR3 region is CASSYGTGADTQYF. The CDR3 DNA reads as TGTGCCAGCAGTTACGGGACAGGGGCAGATACGCAGTATTTT.